This record looks at one T cell receptor (beta chain) sequence and its context. Its target antigen remains unknown. No base quality information exists; no much larger clone differs at one position. The CDR3, cysteine through phenylalanine, is 13 amino acids long. Just the 39-base CDR3 DNA is kept, in frame starting at base 1. V and J are truncated by 6 bases and 5 bases respectively, leaving an intervening sequence of 13 bases. This sample is part of a study of blood T cell repertoires in COVID-19 (dated by TCRdb to 2020 to 2022). General notes on the study: The collaborator samples originated in the United States, Italy and Spain and spanned the acute and convalescent phases of COVID-19. The repertoires were released in a freely available public database intended as a resource for research on the immune response to SARS-CoV-2. The prospective study material was composed of cDNA or gDNA derived from T cells, B-cell-depleted T cells, or PBMCs. Subjects who had been exposed to COVID-19, were actively infected with it, or had recovered from it provided the deeply sampled blood TCRbeta repertoires that made up the dataset. Where HLA class I and class II types were available, the types were taken from metadata supplied by the sample provider, not from assay-based typing. Samples were obtained from the ongoing ImmuneRACE study (first 160 participants) and from about 1,300 subjects provided by 6 global collaborators. A de-identified subject ID, COVID-19 status, age in years and sex were almost always included in the sample metadata. Paper-wide results and their limitations: Clinical and demographic metadata were provided uncurated, with the amount varying by source and participant.

In the prospective study, participants were roughly 18 to 95 years old, resided in about two dozen geographic areas of the United States, and were enrolled through a virtual design. In the prospective study, cohorts were assigned on the basis of participant-reported clinical history obtained from a screening survey and a study questionnaire. Each participant in the prospective study had whole blood, serum and a nasopharyngeal or oropharyngeal swab collected by mobile phlebotomists. Prospective study participants could optionally give additional blood draws and questionnaires over an approximately 2-month period. Before DNA extraction, blood samples from the prospective study were shipped at room temperature or frozen. TCRbeta CDR3 regions were amplified from genomic DNA using the immunoSEQ Assay, a bias-controlled multiplex PCR. For the original study's pipeline: The number of nucleated cells in each sample was estimated by amplification of reference gene primers within the assay. To quantify the absolute abundance of each unique TCRbeta CDR3 rearrangement, sequence reads were collapsed and filtered. For each sample, productive Simpson clonality was calculated as the square root of Simpson's diversity index over productive rearrangements. TCRdb provides this immuneACCESS table in a form limited to in-frame rearrangements. Some clones are lacking; in checked studies, under half of them reflect an unresolved V gene, and why the rest are absent is not known. V and J calls and clone size come straight from that table; D and trimming were deduced from the DNA. The sample profile shows 150,000 or so clones; about 90% of them were found once. 0.95% to 1.5% of the sample is held by the ten biggest clonotypes.

This receptor was taken from a human donor with acute COVID-19. The donor label of this sample is uncertain. The V gene is TRBV12-3 or TRBV12-4 and the J gene is TRBJ1-2; possibly the D gene is TRBD1, per 6 matching bases. The sample was PBMCs or T cells enriched from blood (not recorded which). The CDR3 reads as follows: CASSRTARYGYTF. The nucleotides read TGTGCCAGCAGCAGGACAGCGAGATATGGCTACACCTTC.